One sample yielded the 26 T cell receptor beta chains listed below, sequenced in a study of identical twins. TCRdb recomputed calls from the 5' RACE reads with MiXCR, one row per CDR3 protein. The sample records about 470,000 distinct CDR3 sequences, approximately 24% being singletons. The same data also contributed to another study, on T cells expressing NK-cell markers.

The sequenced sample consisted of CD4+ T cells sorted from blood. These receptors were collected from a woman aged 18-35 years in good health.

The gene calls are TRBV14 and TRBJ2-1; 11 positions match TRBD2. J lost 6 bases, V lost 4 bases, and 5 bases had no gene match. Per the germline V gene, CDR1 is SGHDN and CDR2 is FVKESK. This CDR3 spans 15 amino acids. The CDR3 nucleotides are TGTGCCAGCAGCCCGGGACTAGCGGTAACCAATGAGCAGTTCTTC. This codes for CASSPGLAVTNEQFF.

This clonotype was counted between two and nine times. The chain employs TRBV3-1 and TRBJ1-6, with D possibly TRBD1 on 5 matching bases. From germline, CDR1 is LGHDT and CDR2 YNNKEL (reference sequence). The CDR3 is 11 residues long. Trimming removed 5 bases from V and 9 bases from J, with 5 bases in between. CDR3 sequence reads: CASSTGSPLHF. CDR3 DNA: TGTGCCAGCAGCACAGGTTCACCCCTCCACTTT.

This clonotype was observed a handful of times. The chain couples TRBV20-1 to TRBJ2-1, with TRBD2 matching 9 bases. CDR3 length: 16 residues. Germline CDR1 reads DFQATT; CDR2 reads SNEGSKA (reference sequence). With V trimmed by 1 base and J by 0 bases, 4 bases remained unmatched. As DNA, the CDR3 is TGCAGTGCTAGAGTGGCTAGCGGGGACTCCTACAATGAGCAGTTCTTC. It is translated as CSARVASGDSYNEQFF.

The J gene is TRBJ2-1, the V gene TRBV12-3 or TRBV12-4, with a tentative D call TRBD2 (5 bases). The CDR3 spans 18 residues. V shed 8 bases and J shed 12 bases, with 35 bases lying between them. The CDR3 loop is CASATPRGFLAVNYAQFF. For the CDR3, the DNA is TGTGCCAGCGCTACCCCGAGAGGGTTTCTAGCCGTAAATTACGCGCAGTTCTTC.

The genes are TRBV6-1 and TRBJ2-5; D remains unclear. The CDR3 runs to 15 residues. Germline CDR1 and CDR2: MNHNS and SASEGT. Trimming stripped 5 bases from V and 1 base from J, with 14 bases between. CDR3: CASSPRTASQETQYF. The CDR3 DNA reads TGTGCCAGCAGTCCGAGGACCGCCTCCCAAGAGACCCAGTACTTC.

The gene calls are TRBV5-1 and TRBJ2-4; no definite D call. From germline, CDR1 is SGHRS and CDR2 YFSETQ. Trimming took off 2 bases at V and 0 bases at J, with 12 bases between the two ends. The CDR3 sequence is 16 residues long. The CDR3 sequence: CASSFPVLGAKNIQYF. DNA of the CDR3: TGCGCCAGCAGCTTCCCGGTGCTAGGAGCCAAAAACATTCAGTACTTC.

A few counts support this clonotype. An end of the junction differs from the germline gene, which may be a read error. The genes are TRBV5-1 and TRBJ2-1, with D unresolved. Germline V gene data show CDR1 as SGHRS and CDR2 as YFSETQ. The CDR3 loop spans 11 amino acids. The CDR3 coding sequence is TGCCCCAGCAGCTTTCAGAATGAGCAGTTCTTC. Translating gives CPSSFQNEQFF.

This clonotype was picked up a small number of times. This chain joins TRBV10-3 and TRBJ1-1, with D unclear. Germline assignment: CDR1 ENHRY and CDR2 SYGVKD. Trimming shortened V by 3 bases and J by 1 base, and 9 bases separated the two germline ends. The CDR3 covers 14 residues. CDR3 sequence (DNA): TGTGCCATCAGTGAAACCGAGGGGAACACTGAAGCTTTCTTT. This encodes CAISETEGNTEAFF.

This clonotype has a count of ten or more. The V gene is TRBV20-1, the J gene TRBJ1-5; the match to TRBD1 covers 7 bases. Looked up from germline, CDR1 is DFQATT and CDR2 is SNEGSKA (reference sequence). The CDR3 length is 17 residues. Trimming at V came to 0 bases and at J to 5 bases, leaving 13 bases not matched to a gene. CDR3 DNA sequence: TGCAGTGCTAGAGATCTACGTAACAGGCAGGGGGATCAGCCCCAGCATTTT. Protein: CSARDLRNRQGDQPQHF.

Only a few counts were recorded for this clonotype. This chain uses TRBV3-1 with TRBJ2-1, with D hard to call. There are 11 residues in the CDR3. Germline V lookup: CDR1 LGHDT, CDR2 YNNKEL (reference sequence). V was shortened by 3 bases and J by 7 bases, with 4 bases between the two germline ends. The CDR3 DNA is TGTGCCAGCAGCCAGGAGAATGAGCAGTTCTTC. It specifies CASSQENEQFF.

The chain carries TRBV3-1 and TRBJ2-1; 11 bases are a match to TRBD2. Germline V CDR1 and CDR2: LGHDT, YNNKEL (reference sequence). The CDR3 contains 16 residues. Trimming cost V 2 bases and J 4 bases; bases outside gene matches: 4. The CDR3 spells CASSQRRLAGYNEQFF. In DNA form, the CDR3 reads TGTGCCAGCAGCCAAAGACGACTAGCGGGGTACAATGAGCAGTTCTTC.

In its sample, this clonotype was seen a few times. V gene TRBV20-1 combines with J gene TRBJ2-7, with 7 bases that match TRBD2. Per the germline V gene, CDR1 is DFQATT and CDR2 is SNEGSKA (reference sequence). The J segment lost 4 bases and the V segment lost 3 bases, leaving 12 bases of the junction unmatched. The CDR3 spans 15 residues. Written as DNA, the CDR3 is TGCAGTGCTAGTAGGTGGGAGGGCCCGGAATACGAGCAGTACTTC. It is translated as CSASRWEGPEYEQYF.

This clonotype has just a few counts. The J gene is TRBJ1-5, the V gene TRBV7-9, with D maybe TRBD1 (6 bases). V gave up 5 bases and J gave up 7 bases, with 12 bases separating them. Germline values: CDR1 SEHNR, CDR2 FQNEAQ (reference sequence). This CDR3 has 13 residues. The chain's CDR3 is CASSRDTRQPQHF. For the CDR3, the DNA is TGTGCCAGCAGCCGGGACACGCGGCAGCCCCAGCATTTT.

DNA for the CDR3: TGCGCCAGCAGCAAGGAACCGACAGGGTCGGGCACCGGGGAGCTGTTTTTT. Translation gives CASSKEPTGSGTGELFF. J is TRBJ2-2 and V is TRBV5-1; TRBD1 matches at 7 bases. The ends lost 4 bases at V and 4 bases at J; junction bases unmatched: 13. The CDR3 extends over 17 amino acids. Germline values: CDR1 SGHRS, CDR2 YFSETQ.

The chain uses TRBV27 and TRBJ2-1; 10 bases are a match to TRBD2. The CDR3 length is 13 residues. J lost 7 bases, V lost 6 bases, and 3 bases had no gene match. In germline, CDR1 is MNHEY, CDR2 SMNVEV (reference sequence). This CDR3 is CASRGLAANEQFF. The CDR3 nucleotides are TGTGCCAGCAGAGGACTAGCGGCGAATGAGCAGTTCTTC.

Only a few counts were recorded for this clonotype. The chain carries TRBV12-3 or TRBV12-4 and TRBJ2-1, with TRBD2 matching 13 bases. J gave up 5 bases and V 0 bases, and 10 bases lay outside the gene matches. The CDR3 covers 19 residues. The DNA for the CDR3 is TGTGCCAGCAGTTTAGCGCGGGCACTAGCGGGAGGGCCCCACAATGAGCAGTTCTTC. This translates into CASSLARALAGGPHNEQFF.

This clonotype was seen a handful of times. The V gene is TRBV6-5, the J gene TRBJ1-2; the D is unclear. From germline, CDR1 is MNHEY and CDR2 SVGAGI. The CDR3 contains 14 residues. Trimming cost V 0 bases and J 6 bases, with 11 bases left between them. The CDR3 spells CASSYSTRPDGYTF. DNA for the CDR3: TGTGCCAGCAGTTACTCGACCAGGCCCGATGGCTACACCTTC.

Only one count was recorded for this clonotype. CDR3 protein: CSASGPRNTGELFF. CDR3 DNA: TGCAGTGCTAGCGGACCCAGAAACACCGGGGAGCTGTTTTTT. The chain recombines TRBV20-1 with TRBJ2-2, with unresolved D. CDR3 length equals 14 residues. Deletions cut 3 bases from V and 2 bases from J, with 10 bases between. Germline CDR1 reads DFQATT; CDR2 reads SNEGSKA (reference sequence).

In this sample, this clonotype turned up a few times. As DNA, the CDR3 is TGTGCCAGTAGTACAGCGGGCCGCTCCTACAATGAGCAGTTCTTC. Protein product: CASSTAGRSYNEQFF. The chain links TRBV19 to TRBJ2-1, with D possibly TRBD2 on 6 matching bases. Germline loops: CDR1 LNHDA, CDR2 SQIVND (reference sequence). The CDR3 consists of 15 residues. The ends were cut back, 4 bases at V and 0 bases at J, with 10 bases in the middle.

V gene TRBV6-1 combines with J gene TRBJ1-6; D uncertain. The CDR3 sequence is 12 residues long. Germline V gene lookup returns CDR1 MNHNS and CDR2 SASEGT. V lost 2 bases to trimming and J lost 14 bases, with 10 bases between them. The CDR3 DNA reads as TGTGCCAGCAGTGAAAGACGGGAAACCCTCCACTTT. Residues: CASSERRETLHF.

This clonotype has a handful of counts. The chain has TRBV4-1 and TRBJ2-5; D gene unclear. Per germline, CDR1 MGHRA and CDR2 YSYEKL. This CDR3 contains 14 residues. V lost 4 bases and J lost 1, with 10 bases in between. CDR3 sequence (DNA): TGCGCCAGCAGCCCGTGGTCTAGCCAAGAGACCCAGTACTTC. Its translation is CASSPWSSQETQYF.

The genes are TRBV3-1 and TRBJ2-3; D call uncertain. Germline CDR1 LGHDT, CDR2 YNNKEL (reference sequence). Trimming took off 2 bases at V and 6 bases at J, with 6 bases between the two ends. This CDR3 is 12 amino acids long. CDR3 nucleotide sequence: TGTGCCAGCAGCCAAAGGGCCGATACGCAGTATTTT. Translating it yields CASSQRADTQYF.

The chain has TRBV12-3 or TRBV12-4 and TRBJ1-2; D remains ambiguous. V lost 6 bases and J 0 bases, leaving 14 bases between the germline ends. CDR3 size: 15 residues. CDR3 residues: CASSPKTESNYGYTF. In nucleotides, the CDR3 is TGTGCCAGCAGCCCTAAGACCGAATCTAACTATGGCTACACCTTC.

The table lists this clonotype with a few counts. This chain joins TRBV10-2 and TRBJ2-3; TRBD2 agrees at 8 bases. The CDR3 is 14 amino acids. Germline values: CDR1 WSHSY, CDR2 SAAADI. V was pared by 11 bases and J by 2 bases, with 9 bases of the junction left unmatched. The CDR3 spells CASGGVTNTDTQYF. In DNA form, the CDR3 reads TGCGCCTCCGGGGGGGTTACAAACACAGATACGCAGTATTTT.

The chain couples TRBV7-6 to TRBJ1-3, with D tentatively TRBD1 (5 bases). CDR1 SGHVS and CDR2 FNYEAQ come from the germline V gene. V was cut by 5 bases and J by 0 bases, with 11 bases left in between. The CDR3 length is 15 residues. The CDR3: CASSATGASGNTIYF. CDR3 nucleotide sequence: TGTGCCAGCAGCGCTACAGGCGCCTCTGGAAACACCATATATTTT.

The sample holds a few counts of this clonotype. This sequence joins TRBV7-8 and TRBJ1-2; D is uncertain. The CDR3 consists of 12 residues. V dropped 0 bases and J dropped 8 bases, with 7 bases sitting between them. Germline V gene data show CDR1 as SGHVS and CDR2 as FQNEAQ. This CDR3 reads CASSLARRGYTF. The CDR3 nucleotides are TGTGCCAGCAGCTTAGCGCGGAGAGGCTACACCTTC.